This T cell receptor beta chain came from a study of T cells in Graves' hyperthyroidism and ophthalmopathy. Using RNA transcripts as the source, TCR beta CDR3 regions were amplified. First-round RT-PCR with HTBI primers amplified the TCR CDR3 region. TCRdb reanalysed the multiplex PCR reads using MiXCR and keeps one entry per CDR3 protein. This sample has roughly 710,000 distinct CDR3 sequences; roughly a third occur once, and the top ten carry roughly 30%. The CDR3 is 16 residues long. The ends lost 5 bases at V and 5 bases at J; junction bases unmatched: 10. Sequencing was carried out using blood. V gene TRBV12-3 or TRBV12-4 combines with J gene TRBJ2-5; TRBD1 aligns across 11 bases. This receptor was taken from a woman aged 40 to 50 with Graves' hyperthyroidism. CDR3 protein: CASSHLRTGGRETQYF. As DNA, the CDR3 is TGTGCCAGCAGTCACTTACGGACAGGGGGCCGGGAGACCCAGTACTTC.